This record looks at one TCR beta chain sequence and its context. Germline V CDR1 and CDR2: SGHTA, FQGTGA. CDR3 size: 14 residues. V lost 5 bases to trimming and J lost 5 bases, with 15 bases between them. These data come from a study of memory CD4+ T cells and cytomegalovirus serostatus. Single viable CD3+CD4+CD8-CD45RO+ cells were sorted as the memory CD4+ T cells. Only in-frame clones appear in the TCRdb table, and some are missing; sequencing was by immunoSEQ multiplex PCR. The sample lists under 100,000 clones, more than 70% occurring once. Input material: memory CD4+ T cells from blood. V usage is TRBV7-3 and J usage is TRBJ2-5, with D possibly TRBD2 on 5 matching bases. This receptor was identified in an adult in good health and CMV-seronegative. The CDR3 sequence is CASSENGRRETQYF. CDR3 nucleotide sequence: TGTGCCAGCAGCGAGAATGGCAGGAGGGAGACCCAGTACTTC.